This TCR beta chain was identified during a study of shared T cell receptors in the human thymus. This clone has a single count. Method: immunoSEQ multiplex PCR; TCRdb's copy keeps in-frame clones and lacks some. This sample has about 610,000 clones, with 70% to 90% found just once. The CDR3 has 14 amino acids. CDR1 and CDR2 from the germline V gene are ENHRY and SYGVKD. V gave up 11 bases and J gave up 4 bases; unmatched junction bases: 13. These data were also filed under a second study, of human thymus T cells. That paper adds: Healthy Finnish infants undergoing corrective surgery for congenital heart defects were the donors. Resections that were taken during corrective heart surgery supplied the thymus tissue. It looked as if thymic and blood repertoires used V and J genes in a biased way. There were highly overlapping thymic repertoires among unrelated individuals, as related research reported.

The chain links TRBV10-3 to TRBJ1-1; 7 bases are shared with TRBD1. Sequenced sample: thymocytes. The TCR originated in a boy in the first two years of life with a congenital heart defect. CDR3 amino acids: CAVRGDSSSTEAFF. The CDR3 DNA reads as TGTGCCGTGAGGGGGGACAGTTCCAGCACTGAAGCTTTCTTT.